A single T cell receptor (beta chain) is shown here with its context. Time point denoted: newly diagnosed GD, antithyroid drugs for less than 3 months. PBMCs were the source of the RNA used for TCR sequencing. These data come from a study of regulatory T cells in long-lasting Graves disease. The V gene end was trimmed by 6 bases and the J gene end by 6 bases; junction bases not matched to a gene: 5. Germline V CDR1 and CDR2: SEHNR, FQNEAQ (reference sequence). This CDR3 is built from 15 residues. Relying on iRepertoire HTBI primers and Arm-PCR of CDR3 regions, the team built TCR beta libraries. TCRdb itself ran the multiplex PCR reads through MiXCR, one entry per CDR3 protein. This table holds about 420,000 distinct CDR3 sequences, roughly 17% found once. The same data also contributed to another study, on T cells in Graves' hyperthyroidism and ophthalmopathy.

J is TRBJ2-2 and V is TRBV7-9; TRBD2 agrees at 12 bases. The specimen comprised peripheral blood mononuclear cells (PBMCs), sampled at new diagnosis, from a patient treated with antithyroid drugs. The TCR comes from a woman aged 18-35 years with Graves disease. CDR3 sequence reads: CASRRTSGTPGELFF. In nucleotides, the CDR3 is TGTGCCAGCAGGAGGACTAGCGGGACGCCCGGGGAGCTGTTTTTT.